The 24 T cell receptor beta chains given below trace back to one sample, sequenced in a study of graft-versus-host responses after intestinal transplantation. Only in-frame clones appear in the TCRdb table, and some are missing; sequencing was by immunoSEQ multiplex PCR. The sample lists about 100,000 clones; approximately 92% were seen once. The specimen comprised PBMCs, sampled roughly 450 days after intestinal transplant. All receptors derive from a human patient who received an intestinal transplant, so some T cells may come from the graft donor.

This chain links TRBV6-6 with TRBJ1-1; tentative D call: TRBD1 (6 bases). The CDR3 contains 13 residues. From germline, CDR1 is MNHNY and CDR2 SVGAGI (reference sequence). Trimming pared 10 bases from V and 1 base from J, leaving 13 bases between. This CDR3 reads CATSQGQNTEAFF. The CDR3 DNA reads as TGTGCCACTAGTCAGGGGCAGAACACTGAAGCTTTCTTT.

The V call is TRBV2, the J call TRBJ1-6; D possibly corresponds to TRBD1 (5 bases). Trimming left V 6 bases short and J 8 bases short, with 20 bases between. There are 16 residues in the CDR3. CDR1 is SNHLY and CDR2 is FYNNEI in the germline V gene. The CDR3 loop is CASRIGPGAGYSPLHF. CDR3 coding DNA: TGTGCCAGCAGAATAGGGCCCGGGGCCGGGTATTCACCCCTCCACTTT. Supplemented by reference TRBV2 and TRBJ1-6, the full variable domain reads EPEVTQTPSHQVTQMGQEVILRCVPISNHLYFYWYRQILGQKVEFLVSFYNNEISEKSEIFDDQFSVERPDGSNFTLKIRSTKLEDSAMYFCASRIGPGAGYSPLHFGNGTRLTVT.

The chain links TRBV5-6 to TRBJ2-3; D might be TRBD1 (5 bases). CDR1 SGHDT and CDR2 YYEEEE come from the germline V gene. The CDR3 has 14 amino acids. Trimming stripped 4 bases from V and 2 bases from J, with 11 bases between. The CDR3 loop reads CASSRKDNTDTQYF. The CDR3 nucleotides are TGTGCCAGCAGCCGAAAGGACAACACAGATACGCAGTATTTT. Drawing the rest from reference TRBV5-6 and TRBJ2-3, the complete variable domain is DAGVTQSPTHLIKTRGQQVTLRCSPKSGHDTVSWYQQALGQGPQFIFQYYEEEERQRGNFPDRFSGHQFPNYSSELNVNALLLGDSALYLCASSRKDNTDTQYFGPGTRLTVL.

The chain combines TRBV15 with TRBJ1-5, with D perhaps matching TRBD1 (5 bases). The germline V and J ends were trimmed by 0 bases and 7 bases, with 13 bases remaining between them. Germline V gene sequence: CDR1 LNHNV, CDR2 YYDKDF (reference sequence). The CDR3 totals 15 residues. CDR3 sequence (DNA): TGTGCCACCAGCAGAGATGGAGGGACGGGCCAGCCCCAGCATTTT. Translated: CATSRDGGTGQPQHF. Full variable domain (missing parts from reference TRBV15 and TRBJ1-5): DAMVIQNPRYQVTQFGKPVTLSCSQTLNHNVMYWYQQKSSQAPKLLFHYYDKDFNNEADTPDNFQSRRPNTSFCFLDIRSPGLGDTAMYLCATSRDGGTGQPQHFGDGTRLSIL.

The chain couples TRBV28 to TRBJ2-5; D tentatively reads TRBD1 or TRBD2 (5 bases each). The closer fit of TRBJ2-7 to the DNA end suggests the J call may be wrong. From germline, CDR1 is MDHEN and CDR2 SYDVKM. This CDR3 comprises 14 residues. CDR3 in amino acids: CASPWDAGRNEQYF. CDR3 bases: TGTGCCAGCCCCTGGGATGCAGGGAGAAACGAGCAGTACTTC.

This chain connects TRBV4-2 to TRBJ2-7; perhaps TRBD2 as D (11 bases). Trimming stripped 7 bases from V and 7 bases from J, with 20 bases between. CDR3 length: 14 residues. Looked up from germline, CDR1 is LGHNA and CDR2 is YNFKEQ. The CDR3 here is CASTRLAGQGEQYF. Here the CDR3 DNA reads TGTGCCAGCACCCGACTAGCGGGACAGGGGGAGCAGTACTTC.

CDR3 DNA sequence: TGTGCCAGCAGCACCGCGACAGGGCGTAATGAAAAACTGTTTTTT. This codes for CASSTATGRNEKLFF. The chain couples TRBV7-9 to TRBJ1-4; TRBD1 matches 7 bases. The trim removed 5 bases at V and 4 bases at J, leaving 7 bases unmatched. The V gene's germline CDR1 is SEHNR and CDR2 FQNEAQ (reference sequence). This CDR3 comprises 15 residues.

The chain couples TRBV5-1 to TRBJ1-4; D unresolved. The V and J ends lost 1 base and 4 bases respectively, with 8 bases between them. This CDR3 comprises 14 residues. CDR1 is SGHRS and CDR2 is YFSETQ in the germline V gene. The CDR3 DNA follows: TGCGCCAGCAGCTTGACCTTGTTTAATGAAAAACTGTTTTTT. Encoded protein: CASSLTLFNEKLFF. Complete variable domain (other parts from reference TRBV5-1 and TRBJ1-4): KAGVTQTPRYLIKTRGQQVTLSCSPISGHRSVSWYQQTPGQGLQFLFEYFSETQRNKGNFPGRFSGRQFSNSRSEMNVSTLELGDSALYLCASSLTLFNEKLFFGSGTQLSVL.

The genes are TRBV9 and TRBJ2-5, with D unresolved. This CDR3 is 13 amino acids long. The germline V gene has CDR1 SGDLS and CDR2 YYNGEE. Trimming pared 1 base from V and 5 bases from J, leaving 9 bases between. CDR3 region: CASSVRPSETQYF. DNA for the CDR3: TGTGCCAGCAGCGTACGACCTTCGGAGACCCAGTACTTC. Full variable domain (missing parts from reference TRBV9 and TRBJ2-5): DSGVTQTPKHLITATGQRVTLRCSPRSGDLSVYWYQQSLDQGLQFLIQYYNGEERAKGNILERFSAQQFPDLHSELNLSSLELGDSALYFCASSVRPSETQYFGPGTRLLVL.

This rearrangement joins TRBV11-2 to TRBJ2-2, with TRBD2 matching over 7 bases. The CDR3 runs to 12 residues. CDR1 is SGHAT, CDR2 FQNNGV, per germline. Trimming cost V 7 bases and J 7 bases; bases outside gene matches: 3. CDR3 in DNA: TGTGCCAGCACCGGCGGGGGCGGGGAGCTGTTTTTT. It specifies CASTGGGGELFF.

The chain employs TRBV9 and TRBJ1-2; D possibly corresponds to TRBD1 (5 bases). This CDR3 is 14 amino acids long. From germline, CDR1 is SGDLS and CDR2 YYNGEE. The V and J ends lost 4 bases and 4 bases respectively, with 14 bases between them. CDR3 nucleotide sequence: TGTGCCAGCAGCCCCCCCGGGGGAAGCTATGGCTACACCTTC. It encodes CASSPPGGSYGYTF.

CDR3 amino acids: CASSSAGTGGTGELFF. CDR3 in DNA: TGTGCCAGCAGTTCTGCCGGGACAGGGGGCACCGGGGAGCTGTTTTTT. V is TRBV27 and J is TRBJ2-2; 11 nucleotides align to TRBD1. The CDR3 spans 16 residues. The J segment lost 4 bases and the V segment lost 4 bases, leaving 5 bases of the junction unmatched. The germline V gene has CDR1 MNHEY and CDR2 SMNVEV (reference sequence).

The CDR3 DNA reads TGTGCCAGCAGTTACGGCACCACTGTATACGAGCAGTACTTC. It encodes CASSYGTTVYEQYF. The chain is built from TRBV6-5 and TRBJ2-7, with D uncertain. Germline CDR1 MNHEY, CDR2 SVGAGI. Deletions cut 2 bases from V and 4 bases from J, with 12 bases between. This CDR3 spans 14 amino acids.

Notes on this clone: The same CDR3 can be traced to other DNA sequences in this sample. The rearrangement uses TRBV10-3 and TRBJ2-3; 7 nucleotides match TRBD2. V was pared by 9 bases and J by 1 base, with 1 base of the junction left unmatched. Germline V gene lookup returns CDR1 ENHRY and CDR2 SYGVKD. This CDR3 comprises 12 residues. The CDR3 spells CAIRGGTDTQYF. In DNA, the CDR3 is TGTGCCATACGGGGGGGCACAGATACGCAGTATTTT.

The gene calls are TRBV6-1 and TRBJ1-2, with a weak D call TRBD1 (5 bases). The CDR3 is 16 amino acids. The V gene lost 2 bases and the J gene lost 0 bases, with 13 bases spanning the gap. CDR1 and CDR2 (germline): MNHNS, SASEGT. The CDR3 sequence is CASSELGGVANYGYTF. In DNA, the CDR3 is TGTGCCAGCAGTGAACTCGGGGGGGTAGCTAACTATGGCTACACCTTC.

J is TRBJ2-2 and V is TRBV10-3, with 8 bases lining up with TRBD1. This CDR3 spans 13 amino acids. V lost 4 bases to trimming and J lost 6 bases; unmatched junction nucleotides: 1. Germline V lookup: CDR1 ENHRY, CDR2 SYGVKD. In nucleotides, the CDR3 is TGTGCCATCAGTGGGACAGGGTCCGGGGAGCTGTTTTTT. This translates into CAISGTGSGELFF.

The chain combines TRBV7-9 with TRBJ1-2; D gene unclear. CDR1 is SEHNR and CDR2 is FQNEAQ in the germline V gene (reference sequence). The CDR3 is made up of 10 amino acids. Trimming removed 7 bases at V and 7 bases at J, with 7 bases between. This CDR3 is CASTPIGYTF. The CDR3 DNA follows: TGTGCCAGCACCCCTATTGGCTACACCTTC.

The count of this clone is one. This chain connects TRBV9 to TRBJ1-6, with D uncertain. The ends were cut back, 2 bases at V and 7 bases at J, with 16 bases in the middle. This CDR3 has 16 amino acids. CDR1 and CDR2 (germline): SGDLS, YYNGEE. The CDR3 DNA sequence: TGTGCCAGCAGCGTTAGTTTTGGCCAATTCAATTCACCCCTCCACTTT. It encodes CASSVSFGQFNSPLHF.

This clone was observed a single time. This rearrangement joins TRBV7-8 to TRBJ2-5, with D unresolved. The ends were cut back, 6 bases at V and 5 bases at J, with 10 bases in the middle. CDR1 is SGHVS, CDR2 FQNEAQ, per germline. The length of the CDR3 is 12 residues. The DNA for the CDR3 is TGTGCCAGCAGAATGGCTGGGGAGACCCAGTACTTC. It yields the protein CASRMAGETQYF.

About this clone itself: One end of the junction varies from germline; a read error may be responsible. The same CDR3 can be traced to other DNA sequences in this sample. The chain is built from TRBV5-4 and TRBJ1-1; a possible D gene is TRBD1 (5 bases). The CDR3 contains 13 residues. The germline V gene has CDR1 SGHNT and CDR2 YYREEE (reference sequence). The CDR3 sequence: CASGWGLNTEAFF. The DNA of the CDR3 is TGCGCCAGCGGTTGGGGCTTGAACACTGAAGCTTTCTTT.

V usage is TRBV7-8 and J usage is TRBJ2-3; D unresolved. The CDR3 is made up of 13 amino acids. V lost 8 bases to trimming and J lost 4 bases, with 13 bases between them. Germline CDR1 SGHVS, CDR2 FQNEAQ. CDR3 DNA: TGTGCCAGCGAACCCAAGTGGTCAGATACGCAGTATTTT. It specifies CASEPKWSDTQYF.

Concerning this clone: Other DNA sequences within the sample encode an identical CDR3. The genes are TRBV12-5 and TRBJ2-7; no clear D gene. Germline CDR1 LGHNT, CDR2 FRNRAP. This CDR3 contains 12 residues. The V gene lost 0 bases and the J gene lost 3 bases, with 3 bases spanning the gap. CDR3 sequence (DNA): TGTGCTAGTGGTTTGGTAAGCTACGAGCAGTACTTC. This translates into CASGLVSYEQYF.

The chain employs TRBV7-8 and TRBJ1-2; the D gene is possibly TRBD1 (5 bases). This CDR3 is built from 18 residues. V lost 0 bases to trimming and J lost 1 base, with 18 bases between them. Germline loops: CDR1 SGHVS, CDR2 FQNEAQ. CDR3 in amino acids: CASSLAEGDLYLNYGYTF. The CDR3 bases are TGTGCCAGCAGCTTAGCGGAAGGGGACCTGTACCTTAACTATGGCTACACCTTC.

The chain carries TRBV12-5 and TRBJ1-2, with a weak D call TRBD1 (6 bases). This CDR3 contains 15 residues. The V gene lost 6 bases and the J gene lost 5 bases, with 19 bases spanning the gap. Germline V gene lookup returns CDR1 LGHNT and CDR2 FRNRAP. CDR3: CASGPDRRGIYGYTF. The CDR3 region has the DNA TGTGCTAGTGGACCTGACAGGAGGGGGATTTATGGCTACACCTTC.